The clone carrying this T cell receptor beta chain has only one observation. What it binds is unknown. Method: immunoSEQ multiplex PCR; TCRdb's copy keeps in-frame clones and lacks some. The data contain some 120,000 clones, roughly nine tenths of them singletons. This sample is part of a study of T cell responses to AZD1222 COVID-19 vaccine. Study-wide points: Only 5 or 6 people who got AZD1222 tested seropositive at baseline. Sampling that yielded the repertoires occurred only after the peak T cell response. Of spike-specific TCRs, nearly half reportedly target regions left unmutated in variants.

V gave up 4 bases and J gave up 13 bases, with 15 bases separating them. CDR3 length: 12 amino acids. The receptor was derived from an adult in good health. The source material was peripheral blood, sampled on day 0 of AZD1222 vaccination. The gene calls are TRBV5-3 and TRBJ2-1, with a tentative D call TRBD2 (6 bases). TRBV5-3 is placed among ORFs of uncertain function. The DNA of the CDR3 is TGTGCCAGAAGCCAAAACCGGGACTGCCAGTTCTTC. Its translation: CARSQNRDCQFF.